Below, 12 T cell receptor beta chains from the same sample are listed, as sequenced in a study of blood T cells in healthy people across ages. It was with a sample-barcoded 5' primer and a J-beta primer mix that a second PCR of about 7 to 12 cycles was run. From the 5' RACE reads, TCRdb called clonotypes with MiXCR, one entry per CDR3 protein. In the table there are 850,000 to 1,000,000 distinct CDR3 sequences, around 54% of which are singletons. The sequenced sample consisted of blood. Receptor source: an older woman in good health.

Only a few counts were recorded for this clonotype. The CDR3 region is CASSPLGASGEDTQYF. CDR3 bases: TGTGCCAGCAGCCCCCTAGGCGCTAGTGGCGAAGATACGCAGTATTTT. The V call is TRBV3-1, the J call TRBJ2-3, with D unresolved. Germline V lookup: CDR1 LGHDT, CDR2 YNNKEL (reference sequence). Trimming removed 4 bases from V and 5 bases from J, with 19 bases in between. CDR3 size: 16 residues.

The V and J genes are TRBV21-1 and TRBJ2-5; TRBD1 is the table's D call, not checked against the DNA. TRBV21-1 is a documented pseudogene. The CDR3 consists of 18 residues. The CDR3 coding sequence is TGTGCCAGCAGCAAACTAAATCATCCGGGTCGGCAGAAAGAGACCCAGTACTTC. Translating gives CASSKLNHPGRQKETQYF.

V is TRBV10-3 and J is TRBJ2-7, with 8 bases fitting TRBD2. The assigned J gene may be wrong: the sequence end matches TRBJ2-1 better. Germline CDR1 and CDR2: ENHRY and SYGVKD. The CDR3 contains 13 residues. The CDR3 nucleotides are TGTGCCATCAGGTGGGGACTAGTCTATGAGCAGTTCTTC. Its translation is CAIRWGLVYEQFF.

The V gene is TRBV6-5, the J gene TRBJ2-7; 8 nucleotides match TRBD2. Losses at the gene ends were 2 bases for V and 3 bases for J; bases not matched to a gene: 6. This CDR3 contains 15 residues. CDR1 MNHEY and CDR2 SVGAGI come from the germline V gene. The CDR3 protein is CASSYRSSGLYEQYF. The CDR3 DNA follows: TGTGCCAGCAGTTACAGGTCTAGCGGGCTCTACGAGCAGTACTTC.

The V gene is TRBV27, the J gene TRBJ1-4; D is undetermined. Trimming removed 0 bases at V and 5 bases at J, with 10 bases between. This CDR3 has 15 amino acids. CDR1 MNHEY and CDR2 SMNVEV come from the germline V gene (reference sequence). CDR3 in amino acids: CASSLSMTRNEKLFF. As DNA, the CDR3 is TGTGCCAGCAGTTTATCGATGACGAGAAATGAAAAACTGTTTTTT.

V and J are TRBV7-6 and TRBJ2-7; D ambiguous. CDR1 and CDR2 from the germline V gene are SGHVS and FNYEAQ. Trimming took off 1 base at V and 2 bases at J, with 9 bases between the two ends. CDR3 length: 14 amino acids. The CDR3 sequence: CASSLGSEAYEQYF. The CDR3 nucleotides are TGTGCCAGCAGCTTAGGAAGTGAAGCCTACGAGCAGTACTTC.

The rearrangement joins TRBV20-1 to TRBJ2-7; TRBD2 matches 8 bases. In germline, CDR1 is DFQATT, CDR2 SNEGSKA (reference sequence). This CDR3 has 12 residues. Losses at the gene ends were 2 bases for V and 5 bases for J; bases not matched to a gene: 2. CDR3 in amino acids: CSARRGGNEQYF. The CDR3 nucleotides are TGCAGTGCTAGACGCGGGGGGAACGAGCAGTACTTC.

The V gene is TRBV4-1, the J gene TRBJ2-7; perhaps TRBD2 as D (6 bases). V was pared by 5 bases and J by 3 bases, with 14 bases between. The germline gives CDR1 MGHRA, CDR2 YSYEKL. The CDR3 is 14 amino acids. The CDR3 spells CASSAGLANYEQYF. CDR3 in DNA: TGCGCCAGCAGCGCGGGGCTAGCGAACTACGAGCAGTACTTC.

The chain couples TRBV12-3 or TRBV12-4 to TRBJ2-7; TRBD2 matches 10 bases. This CDR3 is built from 15 residues. The ends lost 7 bases at V and 5 bases at J; junction bases unmatched: 11. For the CDR3, the DNA is TGTGCCAGCACCCACCCTTTACTAGCGGGAAACGAGCAGTACTTC. It translates to CASTHPLLAGNEQYF.

This clonotype was picked up a small number of times. The chain combines TRBV7-9 with TRBJ2-7; no reliable D call. The CDR3 length is 11 residues. CDR1 and CDR2 (germline): SEHNR, FQNEAQ (reference sequence). Trimming stripped 8 bases from V and 2 bases from J, with 7 bases between. The CDR3 region is CASESAYEQYF. Here the CDR3 DNA reads TGTGCCAGCGAAAGCGCCTACGAGCAGTACTTC.

This chain joins TRBV5-1 and TRBJ2-7; 8 bases agree with TRBD2. The CDR3 runs to 12 residues. CDR1 and CDR2 (germline): SGHRS, YFSETQ. J lost 5 bases, V lost 4 bases, and 2 bases had no gene match. Here the CDR3 reads CASSVSGDEQYF. The CDR3 region has the DNA TGCGCCAGCAGCGTTAGCGGGGACGAGCAGTACTTC.

The table lists this clonotype with a few counts. V and J are TRBV6-1 and TRBJ2-7, with D maybe TRBD1 (6 bases). Trimming shortened V by 3 bases and J by 1 base, and 10 bases separated the two germline ends. This CDR3 has 14 amino acids. Germline loops: CDR1 MNHNS, CDR2 SASEGT. As DNA, the CDR3 is TGTGCCAGCAGTGACCAGGGGAATTCCTACGAGCAGTACTTC. This sequence encodes CASSDQGNSYEQYF.